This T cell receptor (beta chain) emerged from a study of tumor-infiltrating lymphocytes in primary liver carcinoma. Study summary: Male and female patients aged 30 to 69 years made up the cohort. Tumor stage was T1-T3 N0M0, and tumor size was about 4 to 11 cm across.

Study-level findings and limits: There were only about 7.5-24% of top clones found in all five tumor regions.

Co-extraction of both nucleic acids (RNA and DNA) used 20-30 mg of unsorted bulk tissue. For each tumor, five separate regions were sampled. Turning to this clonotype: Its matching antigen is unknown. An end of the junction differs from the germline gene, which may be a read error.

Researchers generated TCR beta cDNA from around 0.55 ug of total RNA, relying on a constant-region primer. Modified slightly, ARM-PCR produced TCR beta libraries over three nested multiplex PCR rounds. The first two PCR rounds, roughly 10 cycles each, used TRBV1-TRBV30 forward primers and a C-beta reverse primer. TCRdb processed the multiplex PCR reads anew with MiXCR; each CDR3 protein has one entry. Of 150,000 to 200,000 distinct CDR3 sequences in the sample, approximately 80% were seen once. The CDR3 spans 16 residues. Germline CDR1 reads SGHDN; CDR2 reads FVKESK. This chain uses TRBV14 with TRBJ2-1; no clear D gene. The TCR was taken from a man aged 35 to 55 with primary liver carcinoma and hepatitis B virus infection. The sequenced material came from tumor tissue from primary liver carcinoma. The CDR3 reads CASCAVVGWVNNEQFF. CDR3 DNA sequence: TGCGCCAGCTGTGCCGTAGTGGGATGGGTAAACAATGAGCAGTTCTTC. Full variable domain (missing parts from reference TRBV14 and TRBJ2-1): EAGVTQFPSHSVIEKGQTVTLRCDPISGHDNLYWYRRVMGKEIKFLLHFVKESKQDESGMPNNRFLAERTGGTYSTLKVQPAELEDSGVYFCASCAVVGWVNNEQFFGPGTRLTVL.